A selection of T cell receptor beta chains follows, all from one sample in a study of blood T cell repertoires in COVID-19. Some clones are missing from TCRdb's copy, which holds only in-frame ones; the method was immunoSEQ multiplex PCR. The profile covers some 300,000 clones, with about 87% appearing a single time and 6.3% taken by the ten largest. Specimen: peripheral blood. These receptors originate from a woman between 50 and 59 years old with COVID-19, enrolled during active disease. Each CDR3 is given with its conserved first and last residue. A D gene is named only where the DNA matches it firmly. Some rows mark clone size as missing; the rest say once, few, many or name a class of expanded clone.

J gene	D gene	clone size	V gene	CDR3 DNA	CDR3 protein
TRBJ1-2	NA	NA	TRBV24-1	TGTGCCACCAGTGATATCACCCCCGGAGGGTCGAGCGGCTACACCTTC	CATSDITPGGSSGYTF
TRBJ2-2	TRBD1	NA	TRBV18	TGTGCCAGCTCGCGACAGGGGGCGAGAGACACCGGGGAGCTGTTTTTT	CASSRQGARDTGELFF
TRBJ2-3	TRBD2	NA	TRBV29-1	TGCAGCGCCCACCTTTCGACTAGCGGACGCACAGATACGCAGTATTTT	CSAHLSTSGRTDTQYF
TRBJ2-4	TRBD1	once	TRBV6-1	TGTGCCAGCAGTGAACAGGGACAGGGGGAAAACATTCAGTACTTC	CASSEQGQGENIQYF
TRBJ1-2	TRBD1	NA	TRBV5-1	TGCGCCAGCAGCTTGCTAGGACAGGGCGACTATGGCTACACCTTC	CASSLLGQGDYGYTF
TRBJ2-7	TRBD1	NA	TRBV19	TGTGCCAGTAGTATACCGGGACAGGGGATATGGGAGCAGTACTTC	CASSIPGQGIWEQYF
TRBJ2-7	TRBD1	few	TRBV19	TGTGCCAGTAGTATAGAGGGACAGGGGACCAATAAATACGAGCAGTACTTC	CASSIEGQGTNKYEQYF
TRBJ2-7	TRBD1	NA	TRBV6-5	TGTGCCAGCAGGGCGACAGGGGGCTACGAGCAGTACTTC	CASRATGGYEQYF
TRBJ1-1	NA	NA	TRBV5-4	TGTGCCAGCAGCCAAACAGGGATCACTGAAGCTTTCTTT	CASSQTGITEAFF
TRBJ1-2	NA	NA	TRBV19	TGTGCCAGTCATGGGGGCAGCTATGGCTACACCTTC	CASHGGSYGYTF
TRBJ1-1	NA	NA	TRBV21-1	TGTGCCAGCAGCACCCAGAAGGGAGACAGGCCAGGCACTGAAGCTTTCTTT	CASSTQKGDRPGTEAFF
TRBJ2-7	TRBD2	NA	TRBV4-1	TGCGCCAGCAGCCAAGATGGACTAGCGGCCCGGACCTACGAGCAGTACTTC	CASSQDGLAARTYEQYF
TRBJ2-7	NA	NA	TRBV11-2	TGTGCCAGCGGCGGGGCTTCCTACGAGCAGTACTTC	CASGGASYEQYF
TRBJ2-7	TRBD1	NA	TRBV6-5	TGTGCCAGCAGCCCAGCCGGGACAGGGTTGGACGAGCAGTACTTC	CASSPAGTGLDEQYF
TRBJ2-7	TRBD2	once	TRBV19	TGTGCCAGTAGTATAGTGGCTAGCGGCCCCTACGAGCAGTACTTC	CASSIVASGPYEQYF
TRBJ1-2	TRBD1	NA	TRBV7-2	TGTGCCAGCAGCTCCCGACAGGGCACTTCGGGCTACACCTTC	CASSSRQGTSGYTF
TRBJ2-5	NA	NA	TRBV3-1/TRBV3-2	TGTGCCAGCAGCCCCGGAAAAGTAGCGAGCCAAGAGACCCAGTACTTC	CASSPGKVASQETQYF
TRBJ2-1	NA	NA	TRBV11-3	TGTGCCAGCAGCTCAAGCTTGAGTCGCTTTAGCTCCTACAATGAGCAGTTCTTC	CASSSSLSRFSSYNEQFF
TRBJ1-1	NA	few	TRBV7-3	TGTGCCAGCAGTTCCGGGAGGGCTGAAGCTTTCTTT	CASSSGRAEAFF
TRBJ2-5	TRBD1	NA	TRBV15	TGTGCCACCAGCAGACTCCGACAGGGGCCTTACGAGACCCAGTACTTC	CATSRLRQGPYETQYF
TRBJ1-6	NA	NA	TRBV7-9	TGTGCCAGCAGCTTAGGGACAAGGCTCGGCTCCTATAATTCACCCCTCCACTTT	CASSLGTRLGSYNSPLHF
TRBJ2-7	TRBD2	NA	TRBV6-6	TGTGCCAGCAGTTACCAGGGACTAGCGGGAGTCAACGAGCAGTACTTC	CASSYQGLAGVNEQYF
TRBJ2-7	NA	NA	TRBV5-4	TGTGCCAGCAGCTTGGCGAGCGAGCAGTACTTC	CASSLASEQYF
TRBJ1-1	NA	few	TRBV7-3	TGTGCCAGCAGACCATCGACAGAGAACACTGAAGCTTTCTTT	CASRPSTENTEAFF
TRBJ2-1	TRBD2	NA	TRBV18	TGTGCCAGCTCACCGGGCCTCACTAGCGGGAGAAACTACAATGAGCAGTTCTTC	CASSPGLTSGRNYNEQFF
TRBJ1-4	TRBD1	once	TRBV27	TGTGCCAGCAGCGGGAACACAGGGGGGCATGAAAAACTGTTTTTT	CASSGNTGGHEKLFF
TRBJ2-5	NA	NA	TRBV19	TGTGCCAGTAGTATAGGGGCCAGGGAGACCCAGTACTTC	CASSIGARETQYF
TRBJ1-2	TRBD1	NA	TRBV6-4	TGTGCCAGCAATACCGGGACAGGGGGTGGCTACACCTTC	CASNTGTGGGYTF
TRBJ2-2	TRBD2	NA	TRBV2	TGTGCCAGCAGTGCGCTAGCGGTCGCGAACACCGGGGAGCTGTTTTTT	CASSALAVANTGELFF
TRBJ2-6	NA	NA	TRBV30	TGTGCCTGGAGTAAAGGGGTCCCTGGGGCCAACGTCCTGACTTTC	CAWSKGVPGANVLTF
TRBJ1-2	TRBD1	once	TRBV7-9	TGTGCCAGCAGCATACAGGGGGTCTATGGCTACACCTTC	CASSIQGVYGYTF
TRBJ1-1	TRBD1	NA	TRBV19	TGTGCCAGTAGTAGGGAGGACAGGGGTTATTCCACTGAAGCTTTCTTT	CASSREDRGYSTEAFF
TRBJ1-1	NA	NA	TRBV12-3/TRBV12-4	TGTGCCAGCAGTATAACAGGTGTAGCTTTCTTT	CASSITGVAFF
TRBJ2-2	TRBD2	NA	TRBV3-1/TRBV3-2	TGTGCCAGCAGCCAAGCGTGGACTAGCGGGAGGACCGGGGAGCTGTTTTTT	CASSQAWTSGRTGELFF
TRBJ1-2	TRBD1	NA	TRBV3-1/TRBV3-2	TGTGCCAGCAGCTGGGGACAGGGGGCGGGTGGCTACACCTTC	CASSWGQGAGGYTF
TRBJ1-4	TRBD1	few	TRBV5-1	TGCGCCAGCAGCTTCCAGGGGGCCGATGAAAAACTGTTTTTT	CASSFQGADEKLFF
TRBJ2-2	TRBD2	NA	TRBV5-1	TGCGCCAGCAGCTTGGTAGGTCTAGCGGGGAACACCGGGGAGCTGTTTTTT	CASSLVGLAGNTGELFF
TRBJ1-2	TRBD1	NA	TRBV7-2	TGTGCCAGCAGCCTCCACCAGACAGGGACCTATGGCTACACCTTC	CASSLHQTGTYGYTF
TRBJ2-5	NA	NA	TRBV24-1	TGTGCCACCAGTGATGCCGGGACATATAAAGAGACCCAGTACTTC	CATSDAGTYKETQYF
TRBJ2-1	NA	NA	TRBV11-3	TGTGCCAGCAGCTTAGGAGGACAGTACTACAATGAGCAGTTCTTC	CASSLGGQYYNEQFF
TRBJ1-1	TRBD1	NA	TRBV5-8	TGTGCCAGCAGCCGCCGGGGACAGGGGATCACTGAAGCTTTCTTT	CASSRRGQGITEAFF
TRBJ2-2	NA	NA	TRBV29-1	TGCAGCGTTGATGAGGGCACCGGGGAGCTGTTTTTT	CSVDEGTGELFF
TRBJ1-1	NA	NA	TRBV5-1	TGCGCCAGCAGCTTTGGGGGCGACACTGAAGCTTTCTTT	CASSFGGDTEAFF
TRBJ2-3	TRBD2	NA	TRBV24-1	TGTGCCACCAGTGATTGGCTAGCGGAACCCACAGATACGCAGTATTTT	CATSDWLAEPTDTQYF
TRBJ2-7	TRBD2	NA	TRBV28	TGTGCCAGCAGCCTTGGACTAGCGGGACCCTACGAGCAGTACTTC	CASSLGLAGPYEQYF
TRBJ1-1	NA	NA	TRBV5-5	TGTGCCAGCAGCTTGGGGACGGGACTTCTAGCTTTCTTT	CASSLGTGLLAFF
TRBJ2-6	NA	NA	TRBV6-4	TGTGCCAGCACCGAACAGGGTGGCTCTGGGGCCAACGTCCTGACTTTC	CASTEQGGSGANVLTF
TRBJ2-5	TRBD2	NA	TRBV6-2/TRBV6-3	TGTGCCAGCAGTTACGAGACTAGCGTGCAAGAGACCCAGTACTTC	CASSYETSVQETQYF
TRBJ1-1	TRBD1	NA	TRBV4-3	TGCGCCAGCAGCCAAGCACAGGGGAGGAACACTGAAGCTTTCTTT	CASSQAQGRNTEAFF
TRBJ2-4	NA	NA	TRBV10-2	TGCGCCAGCAGTGAGTTCGTCGGGGGAACCAAAAACATTCAGTACTTC	CASSEFVGGTKNIQYF
TRBJ2-7	NA	NA	TRBV19	TGTGCCAGTAGTATAGTGGGCCTCAGTTCCGAGCAGTACTTC	CASSIVGLSSEQYF
TRBJ1-1	NA	NA	TRBV18	TGTGCCAGCTACCAGGGACAGAACACTGAAGCTTTCTTT	CASYQGQNTEAFF
TRBJ2-3	TRBD2	once	TRBV4-1	TGCGCCAGCAGCCAAGAATCGGGGCTAGCGGGAGCACGGGATACGCAGTATTTT	CASSQESGLAGARDTQYF
TRBJ2-7	TRBD2	once	TRBV4-1	TGCGCCAGCAGCCAAGTAGGTAGCGGGAGCTACGAGCAGTACTTC	CASSQVGSGSYEQYF
TRBJ1-1	NA	NA	TRBV19	TGTGCCAGTAGACACAGACAGAGTGCGAACACTGAAGCTTTCTTT	CASRHRQSANTEAFF
TRBJ1-4	NA	NA	TRBV7-7	TGTGCTAGCAGCTTAGGGGCTGGCGCTAATGAAAAACTGTTTTTT	CASSLGAGANEKLFF
TRBJ1-2	NA	NA	TRBV27	TGTGCCAGCAGTTCCGGAACACCGGGTCCCGTCTATGGCTACACCTTC	CASSSGTPGPVYGYTF
TRBJ2-1	TRBD2	NA	TRBV5-1	TGCGCCAGCACCGTTGTAGCGGGAGTATCCGGCAATGAGCAGTTCTTC	CASTVVAGVSGNEQFF
TRBJ2-1	NA	NA	TRBV30	TGTGCCTGGAGTCAGACAACGCAGTTCTTC	CAWSQTTQFF